In this sample, the clone carrying this TCR beta chain turned up many times. What it binds is not known. This record comes from a study of molecular identifiers for immune sequencing clone quantification. It was with previously described methods and listed TCR primers that bulk TCR libraries were made. Each CDR3 protein is one row after TCRdb ran MiXCR on the PCR reads. The table has fewer than 70,000 distinct CDR3 sequences, roughly 18% seen once. V lost 8 bases and J lost 2, with 21 bases in between. Looked up from germline, CDR1 is MNHEY and CDR2 is SMNVEV (reference sequence). The CDR3 contains 16 residues. Study-level results: Jurkat TCR RNA that was spiked in from one cell was reportedly detectable among one million naive cells. Clones above 20 RNA copies contained over 97% of effector molecules but under 1% of naive ones.

This chain uses TRBV27 with TRBJ1-1; the D is unclear. The specimen sequenced was naive CD8+ T cells from blood, with Jurkat cell RNA spiked in. As to subset: FACS-sorted CD8+CD4-CCR7+CD45RA+ naive T cells. This receptor was taken from a human donor in good health. Some libraries in this study had Jurkat cell RNA spiked in. CDR3 amino acids: CASSPSFFRANTEAFF. CDR3 DNA: TGTGCCAGCTCTCCATCCTTTTTCCGAGCTAACACTGAAGCTTTCTTT.